This T cell receptor beta chain is drawn from a study of blood T cell repertoires in COVID-19. Assay: immunoSEQ multiplex PCR; the TCRdb copy retains only in-frame clones and omits some. The sample lists approximately 300,000 clones, 85% to 90% seen once, with about 1% in the top ten. As for this clone: One end of the junction fails to match germline, which may point to a read error.

Germline V lookup: CDR1 SSHAT, CDR2 FNYEAQ (reference sequence). CDR3 length: 16 amino acids. The sequenced sample was peripheral blood. The source of this sequence is a woman aged 40 to 50 with COVID-19, enrolled during active disease. J is TRBJ2-1 and V is TRBV7-7; 10 nucleotides agree with TRBD2. The CDR3 DNA sequence: TGTGCTAGCAGCCCACTCCTAGCGGGGGTATACAATGAGCAGTTCTTC. This gives the protein CASSPLLAGVYNEQFF.